Presented here are 10 T cell receptor beta chains from one specimen sequenced in a study of blood T cell repertoires in COVID-19. Using immunoSEQ multiplex PCR, the repertoire was profiled, and TCRdb retains in-frame clones only, with some absent. Here the sample spans roughly 280,000 clones, around 90% being singletons. Sequenced material: peripheral blood. Receptor source: a man aged 50 to 60 with acute or convalescent COVID-19.

In its sample, this clone was seen once. This chain links TRBV11-3 with TRBJ1-4; TRBD1 matches 10 bases. The CDR3 extends over 15 amino acids. Unmatched junction bases numbered 4, after V lost 3 bases and J lost 6 bases. Germline V lookup: CDR1 SGHNT, CDR2 YENEEA. In DNA, the CDR3 is TGTGCCAGCAGCTTGGGACAGGGGAAAGATGAAAAACTGTTTTTT. Protein product: CASSLGQGKDEKLFF.

The rearrangement links TRBV19 to TRBJ2-1, with TRBD2 identical over 10 bases. Germline CDR1 is LNHDA and CDR2 is SQIVND (reference sequence). With V trimmed by 9 bases and J by 2 bases, 13 bases remained unmatched. The CDR3 contains 17 residues. The CDR3 protein is CASTGVAGGPTYNEQFF. CDR3 DNA sequence: TGTGCCAGCACGGGGGTAGCGGGGGGCCCCACCTACAATGAGCAGTTCTTC.

This chain connects TRBV7-8 to TRBJ1-1, with 8 bases matching TRBD1. CDR1 is SGHVS, CDR2 FQNEAQ, per germline. The CDR3 spans 14 residues. Trimming took 4 bases from V and 1 from J; bases not matched to a gene: 2. Written as DNA, the CDR3 is TGTGCCAGCAGCTCTCAGGGGGCGAACACTGAAGCTTTCTTT. It translates to CASSSQGANTEAFF.

The chain is built from TRBV18 and TRBJ1-2; TRBD1 matches 9 bases. Germline assignment: CDR1 KGHSH and CDR2 LQKENI. The V segment lost 4 bases and the J segment 7 bases; nucleotides outside the gene matches: 4. This CDR3 spans 13 amino acids. CDR3 nucleotides: TGTGCCAGCTCACGACAGGGGGGCTCTGGCTACACCTTC. Protein sequence: CASSRQGGSGYTF.

This chain uses TRBV11-2 with TRBJ2-4, with TRBD2 matching 10 bases. CDR3 length equals 16 residues. Germline V gene sequence: CDR1 SGHAT, CDR2 FQNNGV. The J segment lost 3 bases and the V segment lost 4 bases, leaving 6 bases of the junction unmatched. The CDR3 region is CASSSTSGEGKNIQYF. For the CDR3, the DNA is TGTGCCAGCAGCTCTACTAGCGGGGAAGGCAAAAACATTCAGTACTTC.

The chain uses TRBV5-1 and TRBJ2-7; D remains ambiguous. V was clipped by 0 bases and J by 0 bases, with 13 bases between them. The CDR3 totals 16 residues. Germline CDR1 is SGHRS and CDR2 is YFSETQ. CDR3 sequence reads: CASSLASRRSSYEQYF. The CDR3 DNA follows: TGCGCCAGCAGCTTGGCTTCGAGACGGAGCTCCTACGAGCAGTACTTC.

The V and J genes are TRBV27 and TRBJ1-2, with D perhaps matching TRBD1 (6 bases). The germline V and J ends were trimmed by 3 bases and 8 bases, with 13 bases remaining between them. The germline V gene encodes CDR1 MNHEY and CDR2 SMNVEV (reference sequence). The CDR3 has 13 amino acids. The chain's CDR3 is CASSFRGAGGYTF. In DNA form, the CDR3 reads TGTGCCAGCAGTTTTCGGGGGGCAGGGGGCTACACCTTC.

The rearrangement uses TRBV6-5 and TRBJ1-3; 10 nucleotides agree with TRBD1. The germline gives CDR1 MNHEY, CDR2 SVGAGI. The ends lost 5 bases at V and 3 bases at J; junction bases unmatched: 4. The CDR3 is 15 residues long. The CDR3 DNA reads as TGTGCCAGCAGTCGGGACAGGGGTAATGGAAACACCATATATTTT. Translated: CASSRDRGNGNTIYF.

The V call is TRBV18, the J call TRBJ2-4; TRBD1 matches at 8 bases. There are 15 residues in the CDR3. V was pared by 4 bases and J by 8 bases, with 10 bases of the junction left unmatched. Germline loops: CDR1 KGHSH, CDR2 LQKENI. CDR3 nucleotide sequence: TGTGCCAGCTCACTAACCTCGGACAGGGCGGACATTCAGTACTTC. Translating it yields CASSLTSDRADIQYF. Filled out from reference TRBV18 and TRBJ2-4, the complete variable domain reads NAGVMQNPRHLVRRRGQEARLRCSPMKGHSHVYWYRQLPEEGLKFMVYLQKENIIDESGMPKERFSAEFPKEGPSILRIQQVVRGDSAAYFCASSLTSDRADIQYFGAGTRLSVL.

Here the CDR3 DNA reads TGTGCCAGTGGACCCTCGGGACAGGCCGGCTATGGCTACACCTTC. Amino acids: CASGPSGQAGYGYTF. This chain joins TRBV19 and TRBJ1-2; 8 nucleotides agree with TRBD1. With 8 bases clipped from V and 4 bases from J, the junction kept 12 bases outside the gene matches. The CDR3 length is 15 residues. Germline V gene data show CDR1 as LNHDA and CDR2 as SQIVND (reference sequence).